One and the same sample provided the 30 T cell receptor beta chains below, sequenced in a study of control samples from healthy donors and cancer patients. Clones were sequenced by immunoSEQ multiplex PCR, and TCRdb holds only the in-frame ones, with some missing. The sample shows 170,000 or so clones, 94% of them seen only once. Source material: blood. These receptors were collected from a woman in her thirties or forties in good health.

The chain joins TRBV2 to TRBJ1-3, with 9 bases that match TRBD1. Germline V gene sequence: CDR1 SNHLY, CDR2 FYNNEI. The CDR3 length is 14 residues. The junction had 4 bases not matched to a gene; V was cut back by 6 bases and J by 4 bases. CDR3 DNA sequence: TGTGCCAGCAGGCTACAGGGGGCGGGAAACACCATATATTTT. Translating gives CASRLQGAGNTIYF.

The CDR3 sequence is CASSQEGLNTEAFF. The CDR3, as DNA: TGCGCCAGCAGCCAAGAGGGATTGAACACTGAAGCTTTCTTT. The chain combines TRBV4-1 with TRBJ1-1; no clear D. The germline V and J ends were trimmed by 0 bases and 0 bases, with 5 bases remaining between them. Germline V gene data show CDR1 as MGHRA and CDR2 as YSYEKL. CDR3 length equals 14 residues.

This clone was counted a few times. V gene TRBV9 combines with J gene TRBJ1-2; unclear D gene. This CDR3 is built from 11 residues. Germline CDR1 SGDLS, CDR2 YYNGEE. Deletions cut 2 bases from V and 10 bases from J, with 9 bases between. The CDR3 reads CASSVASDYTF. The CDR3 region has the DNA TGTGCCAGCAGCGTTGCATCCGACTACACCTTC.

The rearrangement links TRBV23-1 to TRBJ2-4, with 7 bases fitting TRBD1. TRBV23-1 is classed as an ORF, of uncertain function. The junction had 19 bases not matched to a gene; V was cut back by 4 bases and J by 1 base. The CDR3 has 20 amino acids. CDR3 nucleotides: TGCGCCAGCAGTCCACCCTGGGCGGCCAGGGGGTTGCGGGCCAAAAACATTCAGTACTTC. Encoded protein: CASSPPWAARGLRAKNIQYF.

The CDR3 loop reads CASSPRGGLGNTIYF. The DNA for the CDR3 is TGCGCCAGCAGCCCGAGAGGAGGCCTTGGAAACACCATATATTTT. The chain employs TRBV5-1 and TRBJ1-3; D is uncertain. In germline, CDR1 is SGHRS, CDR2 YFSETQ. The CDR3 extends over 15 amino acids. V was pared by 4 bases and J by 3 bases, with 14 bases between.

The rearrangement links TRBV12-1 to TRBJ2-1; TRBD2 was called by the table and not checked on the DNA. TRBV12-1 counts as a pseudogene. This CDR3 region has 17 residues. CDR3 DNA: TGTGCCAGCAGCCACGGTTTAGCGGGGCGCTCCTACAATGAGCAGTTCTTC. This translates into CASSHGLAGRSYNEQFF.

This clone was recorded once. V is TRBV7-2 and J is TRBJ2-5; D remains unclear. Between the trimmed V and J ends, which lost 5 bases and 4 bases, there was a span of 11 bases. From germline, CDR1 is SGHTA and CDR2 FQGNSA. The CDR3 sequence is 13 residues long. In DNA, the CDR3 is TGTGCCAGCAGCCTGGGCCAGCTAGAGACCCAGTACTTC. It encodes CASSLGQLETQYF.

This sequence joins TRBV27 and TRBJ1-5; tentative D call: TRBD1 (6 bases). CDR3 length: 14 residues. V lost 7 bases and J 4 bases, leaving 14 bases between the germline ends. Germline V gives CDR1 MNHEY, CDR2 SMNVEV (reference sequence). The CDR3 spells CASTEKGGNQPQHF. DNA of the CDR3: TGTGCCAGCACCGAAAAAGGGGGTAATCAGCCCCAGCATTTT.

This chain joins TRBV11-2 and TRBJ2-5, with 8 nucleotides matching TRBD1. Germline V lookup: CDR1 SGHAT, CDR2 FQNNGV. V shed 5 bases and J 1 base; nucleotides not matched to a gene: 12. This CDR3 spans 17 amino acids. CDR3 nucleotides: TGTGCCAGCAGCCTAAGGGGGGCAGGGGGCTTCCAAGAGACCCAGTACTTC. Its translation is CASSLRGAGGFQETQYF.

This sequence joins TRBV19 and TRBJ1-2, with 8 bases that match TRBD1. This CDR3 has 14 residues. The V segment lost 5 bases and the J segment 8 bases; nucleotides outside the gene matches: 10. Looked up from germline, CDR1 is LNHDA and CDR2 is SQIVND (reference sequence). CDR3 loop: CASSESRTGSGYTF. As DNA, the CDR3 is TGTGCCAGTAGTGAGTCCCGGACAGGGAGCGGCTACACCTTC.

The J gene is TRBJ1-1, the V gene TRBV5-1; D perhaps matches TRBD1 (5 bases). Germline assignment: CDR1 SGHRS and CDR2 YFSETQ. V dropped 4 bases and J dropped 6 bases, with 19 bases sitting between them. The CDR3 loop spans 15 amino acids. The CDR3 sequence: CASSGDLGREAEAFF. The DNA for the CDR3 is TGCGCCAGCAGCGGGGACTTAGGCAGGGAGGCTGAAGCTTTCTTT.

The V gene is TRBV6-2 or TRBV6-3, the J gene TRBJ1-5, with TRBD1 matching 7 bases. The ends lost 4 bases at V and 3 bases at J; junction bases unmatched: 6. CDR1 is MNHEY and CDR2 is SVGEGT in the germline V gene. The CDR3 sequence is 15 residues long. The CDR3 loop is CASSLAGQHNQPQHF. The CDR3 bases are TGTGCCAGCAGTTTGGCGGGACAGCACAATCAGCCCCAGCATTTT.

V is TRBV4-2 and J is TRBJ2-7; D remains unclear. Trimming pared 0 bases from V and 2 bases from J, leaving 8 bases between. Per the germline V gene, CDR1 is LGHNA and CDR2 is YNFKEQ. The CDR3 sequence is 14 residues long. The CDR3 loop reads CASSQDPSPYEQYF. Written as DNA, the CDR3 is TGTGCCAGCAGCCAAGACCCTTCTCCCTACGAGCAGTACTTC.

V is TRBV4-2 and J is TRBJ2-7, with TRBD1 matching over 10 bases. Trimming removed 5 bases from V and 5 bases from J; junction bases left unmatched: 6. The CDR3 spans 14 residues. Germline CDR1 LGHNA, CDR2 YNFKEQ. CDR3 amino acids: CASSVSGQGNEQYF. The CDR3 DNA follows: TGTGCCAGCAGCGTCTCGGGACAGGGGAACGAGCAGTACTTC.

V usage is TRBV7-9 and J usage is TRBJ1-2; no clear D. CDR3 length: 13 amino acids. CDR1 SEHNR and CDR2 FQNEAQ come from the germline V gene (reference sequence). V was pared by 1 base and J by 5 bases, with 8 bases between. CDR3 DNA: TGTGCCAGCAGCTTAGACACCTCTTATGGCTACACCTTC. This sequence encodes CASSLDTSYGYTF.

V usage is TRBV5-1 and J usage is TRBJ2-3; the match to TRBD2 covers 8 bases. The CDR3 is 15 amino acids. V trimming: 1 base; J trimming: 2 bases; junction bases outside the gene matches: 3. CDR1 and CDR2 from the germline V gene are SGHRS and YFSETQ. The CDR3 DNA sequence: TGCGCCAGCAGCTTGTTGCGGGGGGACACAGATACGCAGTATTTT. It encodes CASSLLRGDTDTQYF. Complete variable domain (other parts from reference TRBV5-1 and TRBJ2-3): KAGVTQTPRYLIKTRGQQVTLSCSPISGHRSVSWYQQTPGQGLQFLFEYFSETQRNKGNFPGRFSGRQFSNSRSEMNVSTLELGDSALYLCASSLLRGDTDTQYFGPGTRLTVL.

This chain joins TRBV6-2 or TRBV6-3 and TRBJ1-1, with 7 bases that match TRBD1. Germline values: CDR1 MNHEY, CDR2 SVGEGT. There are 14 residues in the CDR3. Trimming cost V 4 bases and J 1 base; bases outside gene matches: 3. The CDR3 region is CASSSTGRNTEAFF. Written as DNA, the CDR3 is TGTGCCAGCAGTTCGACAGGGAGGAACACTGAAGCTTTCTTT.

DNA for the CDR3: TGTGCCAGCTCACCGGGGCAGAACAATGAGCAGTTCTTC. Translating it yields CASSPGQNNEQFF. This sequence joins TRBV18 and TRBJ2-1, with D possibly being TRBD1 (5 bases). V lost 3 bases and J 5 bases, leaving 8 bases between the germline ends. Germline CDR1 is KGHSH and CDR2 is LQKENI. The CDR3 has 13 residues.

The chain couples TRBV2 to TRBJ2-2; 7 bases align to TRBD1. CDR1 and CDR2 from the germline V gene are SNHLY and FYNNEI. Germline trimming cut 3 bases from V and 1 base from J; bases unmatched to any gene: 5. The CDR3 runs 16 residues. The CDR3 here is CASSDDRVLNTGELFF. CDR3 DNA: TGTGCCAGCAGTGATGACAGGGTGCTGAACACCGGGGAGCTGTTTTTT.

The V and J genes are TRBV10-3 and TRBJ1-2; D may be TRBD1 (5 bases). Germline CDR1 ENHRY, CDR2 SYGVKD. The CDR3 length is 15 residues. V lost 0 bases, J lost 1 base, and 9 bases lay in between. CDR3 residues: CAISESPGNNYGYTF. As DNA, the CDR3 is TGTGCCATCAGTGAGTCGCCAGGGAATAACTATGGCTACACCTTC.

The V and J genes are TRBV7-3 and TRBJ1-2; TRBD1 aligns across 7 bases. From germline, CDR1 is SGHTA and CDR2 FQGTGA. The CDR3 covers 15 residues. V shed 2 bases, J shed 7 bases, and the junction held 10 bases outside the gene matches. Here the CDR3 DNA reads TGTGCCAGCAGCTTAGCCCCGGGACAGCATAGTGGCTACACCTTC. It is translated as CASSLAPGQHSGYTF.

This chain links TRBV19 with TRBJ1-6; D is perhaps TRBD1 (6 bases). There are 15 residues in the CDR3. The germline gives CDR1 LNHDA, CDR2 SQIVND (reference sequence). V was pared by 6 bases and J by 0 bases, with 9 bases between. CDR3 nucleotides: TGTGCCAGTAGGCAGGGGAGCTCCTATAATTCACCCCTCCACTTT. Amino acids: CASRQGSSYNSPLHF.

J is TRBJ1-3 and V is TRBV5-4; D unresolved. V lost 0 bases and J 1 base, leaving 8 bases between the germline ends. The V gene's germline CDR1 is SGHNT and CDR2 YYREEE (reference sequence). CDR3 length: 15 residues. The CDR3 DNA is TGTGCCAGCAGCTTGGAGGCGTCGTCTGGAAACACCATATATTTT. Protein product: CASSLEASSGNTIYF.

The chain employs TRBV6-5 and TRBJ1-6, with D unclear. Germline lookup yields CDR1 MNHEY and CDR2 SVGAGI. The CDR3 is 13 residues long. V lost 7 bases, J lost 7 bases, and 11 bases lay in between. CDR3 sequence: CASTGGTNSPLHF. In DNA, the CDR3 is TGTGCCAGCACCGGTGGTACGAATTCACCCCTCCACTTT.

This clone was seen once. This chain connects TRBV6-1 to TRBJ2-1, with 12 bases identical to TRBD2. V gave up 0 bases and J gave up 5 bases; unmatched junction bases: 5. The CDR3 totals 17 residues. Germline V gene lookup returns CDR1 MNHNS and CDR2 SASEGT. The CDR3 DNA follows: TGTGCCAGCAGTGAAGCGTCTAGCGGGAGGGGGGACAATGAGCAGTTCTTC. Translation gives CASSEASSGRGDNEQFF.

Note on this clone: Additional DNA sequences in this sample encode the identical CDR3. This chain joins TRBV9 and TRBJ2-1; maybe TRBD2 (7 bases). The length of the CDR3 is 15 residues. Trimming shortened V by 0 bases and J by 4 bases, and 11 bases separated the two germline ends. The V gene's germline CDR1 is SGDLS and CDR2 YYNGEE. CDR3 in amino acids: CASSVGRGPYNEQFF. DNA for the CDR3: TGTGCCAGCAGCGTAGGGCGGGGGCCATACAATGAGCAGTTCTTC.

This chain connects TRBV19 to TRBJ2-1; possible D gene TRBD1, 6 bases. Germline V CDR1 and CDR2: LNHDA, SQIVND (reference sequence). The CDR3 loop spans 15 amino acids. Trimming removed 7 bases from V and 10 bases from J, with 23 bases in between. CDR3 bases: TGTGCCAGTATTGCCGCCGGGACAATGTCTTACGAGCAGTTCTTC. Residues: CASIAAGTMSYEQFF.

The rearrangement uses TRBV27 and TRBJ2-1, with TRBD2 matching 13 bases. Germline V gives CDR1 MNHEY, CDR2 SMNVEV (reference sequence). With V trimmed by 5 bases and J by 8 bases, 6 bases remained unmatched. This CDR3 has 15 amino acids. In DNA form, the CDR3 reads TGTGCCAGCAGTCCACGGACTAGCGGGAGAGATGAGCAGTTCTTC. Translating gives CASSPRTSGRDEQFF.

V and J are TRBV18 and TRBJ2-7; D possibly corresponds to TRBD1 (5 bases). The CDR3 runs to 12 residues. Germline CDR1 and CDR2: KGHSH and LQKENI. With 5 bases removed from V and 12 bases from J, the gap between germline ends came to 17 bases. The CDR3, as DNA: TGTGCCAGCTCAGCAGGTGCCCCAGGGTGGTACTTC. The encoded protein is CASSAGAPGWYF.

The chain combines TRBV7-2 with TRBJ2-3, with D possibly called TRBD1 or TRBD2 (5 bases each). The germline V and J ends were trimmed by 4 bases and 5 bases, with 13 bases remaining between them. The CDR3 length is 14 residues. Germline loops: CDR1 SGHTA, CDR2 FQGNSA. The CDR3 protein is CASSWGTAGDTQYF. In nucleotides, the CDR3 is TGTGCCAGCAGCTGGGGGACCGCGGGAGATACGCAGTATTTT.